The 18 T cell receptor beta chains presented below share a single source sample, sequenced in a study of a mutant IDH1 vaccine in newly diagnosed glioma. Sequencing was performed with immunoSEQ multiplex PCR; in TCRdb, only in-frame clones are kept and a portion is missing. The table includes some 42,000 clones, 82% detected once. The time point: week 47, end of study. Doses comprised 300 ug of mutant IDH1 20-mer peptide each, plus topical imiquimod. For these TCRs, the target antigens are not known. The sequences come from PBMCs, collected from a glioma patient whose treatment included an IDH1 peptide vaccine. The receptor set was obtained from a man aged 18 to 29 with glioma. Some clones in this sample may be carry-over from other donors' samples.

V usage is TRBV6-5 and J usage is TRBJ2-3; D unclear. The CDR3 runs to 15 residues. Germline values: CDR1 MNHEY, CDR2 SVGAGI. The germline V and J ends were trimmed by 0 bases and 0 bases, with 7 bases remaining between them. The CDR3 is CASSYSGGSTDTQYF. For the CDR3, the DNA is TGTGCCAGCAGTTACTCGGGCGGTAGCACAGATACGCAGTATTTT.

This rearrangement joins TRBV5-4 to TRBJ2-5, with TRBD1 as a possible D gene (6 bases). The CDR3 is made up of 14 amino acids. Germline CDR1 SGHNT, CDR2 YYREEE (reference sequence). Trimming pared 1 base from V and 5 bases from J, leaving 12 bases between. The CDR3 DNA sequence: TGTGCCAGCAGCTTGAATGGGGGCCGCGAGACCCAGTACTTC. Residues: CASSLNGGRETQYF.

The rearrangement joins TRBV7-2 to TRBJ2-7; the D is unclear. Germline V CDR1 and CDR2: SGHTA, FQGNSA. The germline V and J ends were trimmed by 1 base and 2 bases, with 12 bases remaining between them. This CDR3 has 15 residues. The CDR3 loop reads CASSLGPSGAYEQYF. The CDR3 DNA is TGTGCCAGCAGCTTAGGGCCTAGTGGGGCCTACGAGCAGTACTTC.

This chain uses TRBV29-1 with TRBJ2-5, with 8 nucleotides matching TRBD2. The CDR3 sequence is 14 residues long. Losses at the gene ends were 4 bases for V and 5 bases for J; bases not matched to a gene: 9. Per the germline V gene, CDR1 is SQVTM and CDR2 is ANQGSEA. The CDR3 is CSVVISGVWETQYF. The CDR3 DNA follows: TGCAGCGTTGTAATTAGCGGGGTGTGGGAGACCCAGTACTTC.

The chain couples TRBV29-1 to TRBJ2-6; D might be TRBD1 (6 bases). Germline CDR1 reads SQVTM; CDR2 reads ANQGSEA. V lost 5 bases to trimming and J lost 10 bases, with 12 bases between them. The CDR3 sequence is 12 residues long. In DNA, the CDR3 is TGCAGCGTTAGGGACACTCCGAACGTCCTGACTTTC. Translating it yields CSVRDTPNVLTF.

The rearrangement uses TRBV11-3 and TRBJ1-1; D is perhaps TRBD1 (6 bases). V lost 3 bases and J lost 1, with 9 bases in between. This CDR3 region has 14 residues. Germline lookup yields CDR1 SGHNT and CDR2 YENEEA. CDR3 in amino acids: CASSFTGSNTEAFF. For the CDR3, the DNA is TGTGCCAGCAGCTTCACAGGGTCGAACACTGAAGCTTTCTTT.

The gene calls are TRBV6-5 and TRBJ2-1; TRBD2 agrees at 12 bases. The CDR3 totals 16 residues. V shed 1 base, J shed 10 bases, and the junction held 8 bases outside the gene matches. In germline, CDR1 is MNHEY, CDR2 SVGAGI. The CDR3 loop is CASSYWRLAGAGEQFF. CDR3 bases: TGTGCCAGCAGTTACTGGAGACTAGCGGGAGCAGGAGAGCAGTTCTTC.

This chain joins TRBV29-1 and TRBJ1-1, with D perhaps matching TRBD1 (5 bases). V was cut by 6 bases and J by 5 bases, with 16 bases left in between. The CDR3 loop spans 13 amino acids. Germline V gene sequence: CDR1 SQVTM, CDR2 ANQGSEA. CDR3 in DNA: TGCAGCGTATGCTCGGGACCGTGGACTGAAGCTTTCTTT. Protein: CSVCSGPWTEAFF.

The chain links TRBV14 to TRBJ2-7, with D possibly matching TRBD1 (6 bases). The V gene's germline CDR1 is SGHDN and CDR2 FVKESK. Trimming stripped 0 bases from V and 5 bases from J, with 14 bases between. This CDR3 contains 15 residues. CDR3 in amino acids: CASSQDSQGSHEQYF. The CDR3, as DNA: TGTGCCAGCAGCCAAGATAGTCAGGGGTCTCACGAGCAGTACTTC.

The rearrangement joins TRBV18 to TRBJ2-3; 14 nucleotides align to TRBD2. This CDR3 has 16 amino acids. The germline V gene has CDR1 KGHSH and CDR2 LQKENI. V was clipped by 3 bases and J by 6 bases; unmatched bases: 5. Written as DNA, the CDR3 is TGTGCCAGCTCACCCGGGACTAGCGGGAGCAGGGATACGCAGTATTTT. Amino acid sequence: CASSPGTSGSRDTQYF.

This rearrangement joins TRBV5-6 to TRBJ1-2; D unresolved. The CDR3 totals 13 residues. Germline CDR1 and CDR2: SGHDT and YYEEEE. Between the trimmed V and J ends, which lost 0 bases and 4 bases, there was a span of 7 bases. This CDR3 reads CASSLGRLYGYTF. The CDR3 region has the DNA TGTGCCAGCAGCTTGGGGAGACTCTATGGCTACACCTTC. The whole variable domain, remainder taken from reference TRBV5-6 and TRBJ1-2, is DAGVTQSPTHLIKTRGQQVTLRCSPKSGHDTVSWYQQALGQGPQFIFQYYEEEERQRGNFPDRFSGHQFPNYSSELNVNALLLGDSALYLCASSLGRLYGYTFGSGTRLTVV.

V and J are TRBV5-5 and TRBJ2-5; perhaps TRBD2 as D (6 bases). The CDR3 length is 14 residues. The germline V and J ends were trimmed by 1 base and 3 bases, with 10 bases remaining between them. The germline gives CDR1 SGHKS, CDR2 YYEKEE (reference sequence). The CDR3, as DNA: TGTGCCAGCAGCTTGACTTGGGGGGAAGAGACCCAGTACTTC. This gives the protein CASSLTWGEETQYF.

V is TRBV2 and J is TRBJ2-5, with 8 bases lining up with TRBD2. CDR3 size: 14 residues. Germline CDR1 and CDR2: SNHLY and FYNNEI. With V trimmed by 8 bases and J by 5 bases, 10 bases remained unmatched. The CDR3 DNA reads as TGTGCCAGCGGGGAGGAGCGGGAGTTTGAGACCCAGTACTTC. Translation gives CASGEEREFETQYF.

The chain recombines TRBV6-5 with TRBJ1-1; tentatively, D is TRBD1 (6 bases). The CDR3 runs 15 residues. Germline loops: CDR1 MNHEY, CDR2 SVGAGI. Trimming removed 1 base from V and 0 bases from J, with 9 bases in between. In DNA, the CDR3 is TGTGCCAGCAGTTACTACAGGGAGGTGAACACTGAAGCTTTCTTT. Amino acid sequence: CASSYYREVNTEAFF.

The J gene is TRBJ1-1, the V gene TRBV25-1; the D gene is possibly TRBD1 (5 bases). The length of the CDR3 is 14 residues. The V gene lost 7 bases and the J gene lost 5 bases, with 17 bases spanning the gap. Per the germline V gene, CDR1 is MGHDK and CDR2 is SYGVNS. The CDR3 sequence: CASTNIVGGTEAFF. CDR3 coding DNA: TGTGCCAGCACCAATATAGTGGGGGGGACTGAAGCTTTCTTT.

This clone occurred a few times. One junction end disagrees with the germline gene, perhaps due to a read error. V usage is TRBV29-1 and J usage is TRBJ1-1, with D unclear. The CDR3 sequence is 10 residues long. Germline CDR1 SQVTM, CDR2 ANQGSEA. CDR3 nucleotide sequence: TGCAGCGTTTATGACACAGAAGCTTTCTTT. It codes for CSVYDTEAFF.

The chain has TRBV14 and TRBJ1-1; D is possibly TRBD1 (5 bases). Looked up from germline, CDR1 is SGHDN and CDR2 is FVKESK. The CDR3 has 15 amino acids. V shed 8 bases and J shed 0 bases, with 16 bases lying between them. The CDR3 region is CASRLLDMMNTEAFF. CDR3 nucleotide sequence: TGTGCCAGCCGGCTCTTGGACATGATGAACACTGAAGCTTTCTTT.

The genes are TRBV9 and TRBJ2-3, with 7 bases identical to TRBD2. Trimming at V came to 2 bases and at J to 4 bases, leaving 4 bases not matched to a gene. This CDR3 region has 14 residues. Per germline, CDR1 SGDLS and CDR2 YYNGEE. CDR3 bases: TGTGCCAGCAGCGTCGGCGGGAGTGCAGATACGCAGTATTTT. This codes for CASSVGGSADTQYF.